A selection of T cell receptor beta chains follows, all from one sample in a study of blood T cell repertoires in COVID-19. Assay used: immunoSEQ multiplex PCR; TCRdb lists only in-frame clones, some missing. The repertoire holds just over 80,000 clones, with under 80% as singletons. The source material was peripheral blood. These receptors were obtained from a woman of 80 years or more with active or convalescent COVID-19. The CDR3 runs from the conserved cysteine through the conserved F or W. The D gene is left open where the match is weak. A row's size may be missing; if present it is once, few, many or a size class.

j_call clone_size v_call d_call cdr3_nt cdr3_aa
TRBJ1-3 few TRBV28 - TGTGCCACCCAGGAGGGAAACAGGATCTCTGGAAACACCATATATTTT CATQEGNRISGNTIYF
TRBJ2-1 - TRBV11-3 - TGTGCCAGCAGCTTAGGGGTCCGGGGGGCCCTCAATGAGCAGTTCTTC CASSLGVRGALNEQFF
TRBJ1-2 - TRBV3-1/TRBV3-2 TRBD1 TGTGCCAGCAGTATGGGACAGGGGGAGGATGGCTACACCTTC CASSMGQGEDGYTF
TRBJ2-7 - TRBV6-2/TRBV6-3 TRBD2 TGTGCCAGCAGTTACCTTACAGCGGGGTTCTCCTACGAGCAGTACTTC CASSYLTAGFSYEQYF
TRBJ2-1 once TRBV19 TRBD1 TGTGCCAGTAGTATTAGGGGACAGGCGAACAATGAGCAGTTCTTC CASSIRGQANNEQFF
TRBJ2-7 few TRBV9 TRBD1 TGTGCCAGCAGCTCCTATGACAGGGCAAACTCCTACGAGCAGTACTTC CASSSYDRANSYEQYF
TRBJ1-1 - TRBV7-2 TRBD1 TGTGCCAGCAGCCGGGACAGGGCCACTGAAGCTTTCTTT CASSRDRATEAFF
TRBJ1-5 - TRBV19 TRBD1 TGTGCCAGTAGTATAAGACAGGGGATAGGCAATCAGCCCCAGCATTTT CASSIRQGIGNQPQHF
TRBJ2-1 - TRBV27 - TGTGCCACCCAAGGGGGATACGATGAGCAGTTCTTC CATQGGYDEQFF
TRBJ2-3 once TRBV24-1 TRBD2 TGTGCCACCATGAGTAGCGGGGATACGCAGTATTTT CATMSSGDTQYF
TRBJ1-1 - TRBV6-5 TRBD1 TGTGCCAGCAGTTACTGGACAGGGTCGAACACTGAAGCTTTCTTT CASSYWTGSNTEAFF
TRBJ1-5 few TRBV3-1/TRBV3-2 - TGTGCCAGCAGCCCACAGGGCACAGGGATTAATCAGCCCCAGCATTTT CASSPQGTGINQPQHF
TRBJ2-3 - TRBV28 - TGTGCCAGCAGTTTAGGGGACTTAGGAACAGATACGCAGTATTTT CASSLGDLGTDTQYF
TRBJ2-5 - TRBV5-1 - TGCGCCAGCAGCTTGGTATTGACCAGGGCGTACCAAGAGACCCAGTACTTC CASSLVLTRAYQETQYF
TRBJ2-5 - TRBV3-1/TRBV3-2 TRBD2 TGTGCCAGCAGCCGTTTAGCGGGGGGACAGGAGACCCAGTACTTC CASSRLAGGQETQYF
TRBJ2-3 - TRBV2 - TGTGCCAGCACCTACTTACCGTACTCGGGGGGCACAGATACGCAGTATTTT CASTYLPYSGGTDTQYF
TRBJ2-3 - TRBV6-2/TRBV6-3 - TGTGCCAGCAGTTTCCATACCACAGGGCACTATGGAGATACGCAGTATTTT CASSFHTTGHYGDTQYF
TRBJ1-5 many TRBV19 TRBD1 TGTGCCAGTACCTACGGACAGGGACGGTTTCAGCCCCAGCATTTT CASTYGQGRFQPQHF
TRBJ2-7 - TRBV3-1/TRBV3-2 - TGTGCCAGCAGCCGCGCCGGGATCTCCTACGAGCAGTACTTC CASSRAGISYEQYF
TRBJ1-6 - TRBV3-1/TRBV3-2 TRBD1 TGTGCCAGCAGCCCGAGACGACAGGGAGTCCCTTCACCCCTCCACTTT CASSPRRQGVPSPLHF
TRBJ1-1 - TRBV30 - TGTGCCTGGAGTGTAATACGCCAGACCGCAGGGAAGGGAATGAACACTGAAGCTTTCTTT CAWSVIRQTAGKGMNTEAFF
TRBJ2-7 - TRBV9 TRBD2 TGTGCCAGCAGCGTAGGGGCGGGAGCCCCCTACGAGCAGTACTTC CASSVGAGAPYEQYF
TRBJ1-6 - TRBV5-3 TRBD1 TGTGCCAGAAGCTTAGGGTTGGGACAGGGTAATTCACCCCTCCACTTT CARSLGLGQGNSPLHF
TRBJ1-6 - TRBV5-1 TRBD1 TGCGCCAGCAGCTTGGGAGATGACAGGGGTGATTCACCCCTCCACTTT CASSLGDDRGDSPLHF
TRBJ1-3 - TRBV5-6 - TGTGCCAGCAGCTTGGTATCGGTTCGTCTAGGCTCTGGAAACACCATATATTTT CASSLVSVRLGSGNTIYF
TRBJ2-1 once TRBV7-2 TRBD1 TGTGCCAGCAGCTCAAACAGGGGTTCCTACAATGAGCAGTTCTTC CASSSNRGSYNEQFF
TRBJ2-1 - TRBV10-3 - TGTGCAAATCGGGGTGGTTCGGGTGAGCAGTTCTTC CANRGGSGEQFF
TRBJ1-2 - TRBV6-2/TRBV6-3 - TGTGCCAGCAGTTACCTGGGGACACTTAACTATGGCTACACCTTC CASSYLGTLNYGYTF
TRBJ2-4 - TRBV7-9 TRBD1 TGTGCCAGCAGCTTAGATTCAGGGGGCTACATTCAGTACTTC CASSLDSGGYIQYF
TRBJ1-2 - TRBV7-2 TRBD1 TGTGCCAGCAGCCCGACAGGGGGCTATGGCTACACCTTC CASSPTGGYGYTF
TRBJ1-1 - TRBV5-6 TRBD1 TGTGCCAGCAGCCCCGGGGACAGCGCCACTGAAGCTTTCTTT CASSPGDSATEAFF
TRBJ2-1 few TRBV11-3 - TGTGCCAGCAGCTTAGGGCCCCGCAATGAGCAGTTCTTC CASSLGPRNEQFF
TRBJ1-1 - TRBV12-3/TRBV12-4 - TGTGCCAGCAGTTTTTATATGAACACTGAAGCTTTCTTT CASSFYMNTEAFF
TRBJ2-7 - TRBV7-2 TRBD1 TGTGCCAGCAGCTTACAGGGGGACGGAAGCTCCTACGAGCAGTACTTC CASSLQGDGSSYEQYF
TRBJ2-5 - TRBV28 - TGTGCCAGCAGGCCGGACAGCCGGTGGGAGACCCAGTACTTC CASRPDSRWETQYF
TRBJ2-3 - TRBV27 - TGTGCCAGCAGTTTGGCTCCAGGGGCGCCAGGTACGCAGTATTTT CASSLAPGAPGTQYF
TRBJ2-3 - TRBV5-1 TRBD2 TGCGCCAGCACGCCGGGACTAGCGGGGGGGCAAGATACGCAGTATTTT CASTPGLAGGQDTQYF
TRBJ1-4 once TRBV2 - TGTGCCAGCAGTGAGGCGGCCAGGGCAGTCTTGGTCGGCGGGACTTTT CASSEAARAVLVGGTF
TRBJ2-1 few TRBV12-3/TRBV12-4 - TGTGCCAGCAGCCCGACCGGGGGTCATGAGCAGTTCTTC CASSPTGGHEQFF
TRBJ2-1 once TRBV11-3 TRBD2 TGTGCCAGCAGCCCTCAGCGGGGGGCTTACAATGAGCAGTTCTTC CASSPQRGAYNEQFF
TRBJ1-5 many TRBV3-1/TRBV3-2 - TGTGCCAGCAGCCAAGATATGGAGCTGCCCCAGCATTTT CASSQDMELPQHF
TRBJ1-2 - TRBV12-3/TRBV12-4 - TGTGCCAGCAGTTTAGCAGGAAGAGGTGGCTACACCTTC CASSLAGRGGYTF
TRBJ1-2 - TRBV21-1 - TGTGCCAGCAGCAAATTTTGCGGACAGGGGGCACCCCCTGGGAACTATGGCTACACCTTC CASSKFCGQGAPPGNYGYTF
TRBJ2-5 - TRBV7-9 TRBD1 TGTGCCAGCAGACCCTGGGACAGGGGCCAAGAGACCCAGTACTTC CASRPWDRGQETQYF